Sequencing of this T cell receptor beta chain was carried out in a study of CD8+ T cells in alopecia areata. The wider study: Treated patients swallowed 5 to 10 mg of oral tofacitinib twice daily. Study results and limitations: Against the mouse data, patients shared TCRs less clearly, possibly for HLA reasons. Normal skin contains resident alphabeta T cells, and these are also sequenced in scalp samples.

A word on this clone: Its antigen is unidentified.

The authors extracted RNA and reverse transcribed it into cDNA as the sequencing template. This table comes from immunoSEQ multiplex PCR, and its TCRdb copy is limited to in-frame clones, with some not included. The data hold roughly 150,000 clones, with around 87% observed a single time. Germline V lookup: CDR1 SQVTM, CDR2 ANQGSEA. The CDR3 has 14 amino acids. V shed 4 bases, J shed 3 bases, and the junction held 7 bases outside the gene matches. V is TRBV29-1 and J is TRBJ2-7, with TRBD2 matching over 9 bases. This TCR came from a human donor with alopecia areata. The starting material was CD8+ T cells sorted from blood, obtained at week 0. The CDR3 DNA follows: TGCAGCGTTGGGGGCCCTAGCGGGGTCTACGAGCAGTACTTC. Its translation is CSVGGPSGVYEQYF.